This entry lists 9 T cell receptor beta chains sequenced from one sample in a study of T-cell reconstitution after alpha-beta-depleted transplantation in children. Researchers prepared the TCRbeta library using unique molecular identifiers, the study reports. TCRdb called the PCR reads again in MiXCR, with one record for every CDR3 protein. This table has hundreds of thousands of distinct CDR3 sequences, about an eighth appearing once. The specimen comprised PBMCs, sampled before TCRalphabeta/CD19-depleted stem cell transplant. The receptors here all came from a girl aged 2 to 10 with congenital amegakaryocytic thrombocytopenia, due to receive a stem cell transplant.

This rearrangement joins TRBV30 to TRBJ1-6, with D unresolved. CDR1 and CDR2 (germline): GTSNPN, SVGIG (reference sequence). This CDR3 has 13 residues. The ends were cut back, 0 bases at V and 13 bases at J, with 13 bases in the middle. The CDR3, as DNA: TGTGCCTGGAGTGTAGTTTTTGGACGGCCCCTCCACTTT. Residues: CAWSVVFGRPLHF. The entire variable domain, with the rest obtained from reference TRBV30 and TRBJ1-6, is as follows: SQTIHQWPATLVQPVGSPLSLECTVEGTSNPNLYWYRQAAGRGLQLLFYSVGIGQISSEVPQNLSASRPQDRQFILSSKKLLLSDSGFYLCAWSVVFGRPLHFGNGTRLTVT.

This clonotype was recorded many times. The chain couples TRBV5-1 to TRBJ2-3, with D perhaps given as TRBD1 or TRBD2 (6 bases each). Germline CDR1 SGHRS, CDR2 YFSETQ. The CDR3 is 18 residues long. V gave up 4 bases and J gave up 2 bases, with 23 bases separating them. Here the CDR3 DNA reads TGCGCCAGCAGCCCAGGGGTAGTGGGACTCGCAGCCACAGATACGCAGTATTTT. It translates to CASSPGVVGLAATDTQYF.

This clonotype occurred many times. The CDR3 reads CSARARAGVNEQFF. The DNA for the CDR3 is TGCAGTGCTAGAGCTCGAGCGGGAGTCAATGAGCAGTTCTTC. V is TRBV20-1 and J is TRBJ2-1; 8 bases match TRBD2. Germline V gene sequence: CDR1 DFQATT, CDR2 SNEGSKA (reference sequence). V was pared by 1 base and J by 6 bases, with 5 bases of the junction left unmatched. The CDR3 spans 14 residues.

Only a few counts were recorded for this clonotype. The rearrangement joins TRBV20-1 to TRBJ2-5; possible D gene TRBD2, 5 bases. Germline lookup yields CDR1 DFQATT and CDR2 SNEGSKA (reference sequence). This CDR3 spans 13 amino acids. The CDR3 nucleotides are TGCAGCGTTTGGCCGGGGAACCAAGAGACCCAGTACTTC. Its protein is CSVWPGNQETQYF.

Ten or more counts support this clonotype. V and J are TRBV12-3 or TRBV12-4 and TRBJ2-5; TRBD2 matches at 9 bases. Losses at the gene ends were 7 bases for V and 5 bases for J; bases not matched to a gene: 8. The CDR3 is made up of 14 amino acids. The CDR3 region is CASTAVSGRETQYF. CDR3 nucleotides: TGTGCCAGCACAGCAGTGAGCGGGAGGGAGACCCAGTACTTC.

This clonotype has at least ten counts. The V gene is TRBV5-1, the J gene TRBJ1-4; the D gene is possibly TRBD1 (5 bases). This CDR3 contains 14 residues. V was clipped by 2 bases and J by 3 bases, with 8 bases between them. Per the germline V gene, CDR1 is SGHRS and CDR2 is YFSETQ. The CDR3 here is CASSFTGPNEKLFF. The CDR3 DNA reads TGCGCCAGCAGCTTTACGGGACCTAATGAAAAACTGTTTTTT.

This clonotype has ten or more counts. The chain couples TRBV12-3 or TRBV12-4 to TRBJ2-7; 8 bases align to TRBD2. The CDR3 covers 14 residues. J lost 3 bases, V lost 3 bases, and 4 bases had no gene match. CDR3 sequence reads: CASSLWAGGYEQYF. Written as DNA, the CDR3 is TGTGCCAGCAGTTTGTGGGCGGGAGGCTACGAGCAGTACTTC.

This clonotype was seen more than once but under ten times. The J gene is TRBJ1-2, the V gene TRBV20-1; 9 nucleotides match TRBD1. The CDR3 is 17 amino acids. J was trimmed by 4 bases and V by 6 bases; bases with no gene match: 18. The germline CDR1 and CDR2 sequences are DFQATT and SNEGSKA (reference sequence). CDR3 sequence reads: CSAPSGTGRPQIYGYTF. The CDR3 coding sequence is TGCAGTGCGCCGAGCGGGACAGGGAGACCTCAAATCTATGGCTACACCTTC.

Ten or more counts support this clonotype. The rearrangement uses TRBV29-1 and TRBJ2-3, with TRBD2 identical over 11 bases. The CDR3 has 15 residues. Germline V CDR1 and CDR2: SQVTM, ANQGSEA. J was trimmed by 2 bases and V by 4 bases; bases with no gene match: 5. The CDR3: CSVGLAGILTDTQYF. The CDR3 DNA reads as TGCAGCGTTGGACTAGCGGGAATCCTCACAGATACGCAGTATTTT.